The 11 T cell receptor beta chains below were found in one sample sequenced in a study of vaccination effects on CD4 cells after COVID-19. Libraries were prepared by immunoSEQ multiplex PCR; TCRdb keeps only in-frame clonotypes and omits some of them. The sample has approximately 65,000 clones, around two thirds seen once. Their cognate antigens are unknown. ViraFEST assay sequencing came after antigen-specific CD4+ T cells were expanded with viral peptide pools. Culturing for roughly 9 days preceded CD4+ T cell isolation. Participants completed two doses of the BNT162b2 or mRNA-1273 vaccine. Sequencing used CD4+ T cells from PBMCs cultured with HCoV-229E spike peptides, obtained after COVID-19 vaccination. The receptors shown here come from a human donor who received a COVID-19 vaccine.

The rearrangement joins TRBV4-1 to TRBJ2-2; TRBD2 matches at 7 bases. This CDR3 region has 14 residues. V trimming: 5 bases; J trimming: 4 bases; junction bases outside the gene matches: 4. Germline CDR1 and CDR2: MGHRA and YSYEKL. CDR3 DNA: TGCGCCAGCAGCGCTCTAGCGGTCACCGGGGAGCTGTTTTTT. It encodes CASSALAVTGELFF.

V gene TRBV29-1 combines with J gene TRBJ2-1; D ambiguous. The length of the CDR3 is 15 residues. V dropped 7 bases and J dropped 1 base, with 17 bases sitting between them. Germline values: CDR1 SQVTM, CDR2 ANQGSEA. The chain's CDR3 is CSARKGPESYNEQFF. As DNA, the CDR3 is TGCAGCGCGAGAAAAGGGCCTGAGTCCTACAATGAGCAGTTCTTC.

This rearrangement joins TRBV11-2 to TRBJ2-5; 10 bases are a match to TRBD2. Trimming removed 5 bases from V and 1 base from J; junction bases left unmatched: 7. The germline V gene encodes CDR1 SGHAT and CDR2 FQNNGV. CDR3 size: 16 residues. DNA of the CDR3: TGTGCCAGCAGCCGGAGGCCTAGCGGGGGCCAAGAGACCCAGTACTTC. It is translated as CASSRRPSGGQETQYF.

This clone was counted between two and nine times. CDR3 DNA sequence: TGCGCCAGCAGCTTACGGGGCCCCCCTAACTATGGCTACACCTTC. This encodes CASSLRGPPNYGYTF. V usage is TRBV5-1 and J usage is TRBJ1-2; the D gene is possibly TRBD1 (5 bases). Between the trimmed V and J ends, which lost 2 bases and 0 bases, there was a span of 11 bases. The CDR3 runs 15 residues. Germline V gene lookup returns CDR1 SGHRS and CDR2 YFSETQ.

The table lists this clone with a few counts. The rearrangement joins TRBV24-1 to TRBJ2-2; D possibly matches TRBD1 or TRBD2 (5 bases each). The CDR3 spans 18 residues. Deletions cut 5 bases from V and 4 bases from J, with 22 bases between. Germline V gene lookup returns CDR1 KGHDR and CDR2 SFDVKD. The CDR3 coding sequence is TGTGCCACCAGTGGGGAGAAGACGAAAGGGGTGAGCACCGGGGAGCTGTTTTTT. Translation: CATSGEKTKGVSTGELFF.

The chain combines TRBV29-1 with TRBJ2-1, with 9 bases fitting TRBD1. CDR1 and CDR2 (germline): SQVTM, ANQGSEA. J lost 7 bases, V lost 7 bases, and 14 bases had no gene match. CDR3 length equals 15 residues. The CDR3 DNA reads TGCAGCGCCAACATGCGGGGACAGGGTAAAAATGAGCAGTTCTTC. It translates to CSANMRGQGKNEQFF.

This clone was counted a few times. V usage is TRBV5-6 and J usage is TRBJ1-5; 10 positions match TRBD1. Germline CDR1 SGHDT, CDR2 YYEEEE. After removal of 1 base from V and 0 bases from J, the junction contained 4 bases not matched to a gene. The CDR3 runs to 17 residues. The CDR3 DNA is TGTGCCAGCAGCTTGCGGACAGGGGGTTATAGCAATCAGCCCCAGCATTTT. As protein: CASSLRTGGYSNQPQHF.

The CDR3 sequence: CASSSTGDYGYTF. The CDR3 region has the DNA TGTGCCAGCAGTTCGACAGGGGACTATGGCTACACCTTC. The chain carries TRBV6-2 or TRBV6-3 and TRBJ1-2; 8 bases are a match to TRBD1. V lost 4 bases to trimming and J lost 3 bases; unmatched junction nucleotides: 1. The CDR3 spans 13 residues. CDR1 and CDR2 from the germline V gene are MNHEY and SVGEGT.

This clone was seen only once. The chain is built from TRBV4-1 and TRBJ2-5; 7 nucleotides match TRBD2. This CDR3 contains 16 residues. J lost 5 bases, V lost 3 bases, and 12 bases had no gene match. Germline values: CDR1 MGHRA, CDR2 YSYEKL. The CDR3 region is CASSHHAGTTRETQYF. The DNA for the CDR3 is TGCGCCAGCAGCCATCACGCCGGGACTACCCGCGAGACCCAGTACTTC.

The gene calls are TRBV19 and TRBJ2-6; no definite D call. Germline V gives CDR1 LNHDA, CDR2 SQIVND (reference sequence). The CDR3 runs to 15 residues. V lost 3 bases, J lost 4 bases, and 10 bases lay in between. DNA of the CDR3: TGTGCCAGTAGTATTTTATCGAGGGGGGCCAACGTCCTGACTTTC. It translates to CASSILSRGANVLTF.

This rearrangement joins TRBV7-3 to TRBJ2-1, with 12 bases fitting TRBD1. Germline CDR1 SGHTA, CDR2 FQGTGA. Trimming cost V 0 bases and J 9 bases; bases outside gene matches: 6. The CDR3 loop spans 16 amino acids. CDR3 DNA sequence: TGTGCCAGCAGCTTAACCGGGACAGGGGGCTATAGTGAGCAGTTCTTC. This translates into CASSLTGTGGYSEQFF.